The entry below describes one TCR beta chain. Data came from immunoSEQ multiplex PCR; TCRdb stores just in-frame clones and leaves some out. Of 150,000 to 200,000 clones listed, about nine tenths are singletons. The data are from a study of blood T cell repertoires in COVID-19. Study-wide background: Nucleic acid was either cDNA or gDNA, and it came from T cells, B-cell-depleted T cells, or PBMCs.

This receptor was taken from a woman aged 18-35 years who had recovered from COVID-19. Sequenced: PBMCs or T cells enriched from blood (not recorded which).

This chain's CDR3 is CASSYQNRNYGYTF. CDR3 bases: TGTGCCAGCAGTTACCAAAACAGAAACTATGGCTACACCTTC. The chain recombines TRBV6-5 with TRBJ1-2; D call uncertain. V dropped 2 bases and J dropped 2 bases, with 9 bases sitting between them. Germline V gene data show CDR1 as MNHEY and CDR2 as SVGAGI. This CDR3 contains 14 residues.